A selection of T cell receptor beta chains follows, all from one sample in a study of T cell repertoires in cytomegalovirus infection. TCRdb reanalysed the reads using MiXCR and keeps one entry per CDR3 protein. Of around 800,000 distinct CDR3 sequences in the sample, over 25% were seen once. Their specific antigens are unknown. This specimen consisted of cultured CD8+ T cells from PBMCs, obtained from culture after CMV antigen stimulation. These TCRs come from a human donor in good health (CMV status not recorded). Some clones in this sample may be carry-over from other donors' samples. Both conserved end residues are trimmed from each CDR3. A D gene is named only where the DNA matches it firmly.

j_gene | v_gene | d_gene | CDR3aa
TRBJ1-1 | TRBV7-9 | - | ASSPSLVSVLDTEAF
TRBJ2-1 | TRBV7-6 | TRBD1 | ASSPTTGLAYNEQF
TRBJ1-4 | TRBV18 | - | ASSADEKLF
TRBJ1-4 | TRBV27 | - | ASSLIRGANEKLF
TRBJ2-1 | TRBV6-5 | TRBD2 | ASSLLAGFNNEQF
TRBJ1-6 | TRBV7-2 | - | ASSRDGSYNSPLH
TRBJ1-2 | TRBV12-3/TRBV12-4 | - | ASSLVVNYGYT
TRBJ1-4 | TRBV7-4 | - | ASSTRRGEKGEKLF
TRBJ2-3 | TRBV6-8 | - | VSSYFGDGADTQY
TRBJ2-2 | TRBV7-6 | TRBD2 | ASSHSGLATGELF
TRBJ2-5 | TRBV6-6 | - | ASSEFFGEETQY
TRBJ1-1 | TRBV7-9 | TRBD1 | ASSGRTGIMNTEAF
TRBJ2-2 | TRBV12-3/TRBV12-4 | - | ASSLGPPSGFGTGELF
TRBJ1-4 | TRBV7-9 | TRBD1 | ASSWDRLGMTNEKLF
TRBJ1-4 | TRBV25-1 | - | ASIWGRFDEKLF
TRBJ1-1 | TRBV5-1 | TRBD1 | ASSQGQAMAF
TRBJ1-6 | TRBV7-9 | - | ASSSVQGGGSPLH
TRBJ2-1 | TRBV7-9 | TRBD1 | ASSWGQGTHNEQF
TRBJ2-1 | TRBV12-3/TRBV12-4 | TRBD1 | VSSSRTGDNEQF
TRBJ2-7 | TRBV7-2 | - | ASSQEDGPAYEQY
TRBJ1-4 | TRBV20-1 | - | SATGGGLNEKLF
TRBJ2-3 | TRBV27 | - | ANSFGATSTDTQY
TRBJ1-6 | TRBV5-5 | TRBD1 | ASVGAGGSPLH
TRBJ2-5 | TRBV7-9 | - | ASSSAREQETQY
TRBJ2-1 | TRBV7-8 | TRBD2 | ASSLARVAGAYNEQF
TRBJ2-1 | TRBV5-6 | - | ASSTAAVDYNEQF
TRBJ2-1 | TRBV6-1 | TRBD1 | ASSLQGDYSYNEQF
TRBJ2-4 | TRBV7-9 | TRBD2 | ASSFPTSGGVGNIQY
TRBJ2-1 | TRBV12-3/TRBV12-4 | - | ASTNGLNEQF
TRBJ2-2 | TRBV6-5 | - | ASSYSMGAATGELF
TRBJ1-1 | TRBV6-6 | TRBD1 | ATTGAGEAF
TRBJ1-2 | TRBV12-3/TRBV12-4 | - | ASSSSGWVSYGYT
TRBJ2-1 | TRBV27 | TRBD2 | ASTLSLAGGYNEQF
TRBJ1-4 | TRBV7-9 | - | ASSLADGTNEKLF
TRBJ1-6 | TRBV7-2 | - | ASSLEEFSASPLH
TRBJ2-2 | TRBV7-9 | - | ASSHKPQTANTGELF
TRBJ2-3 | TRBV7-6 | TRBD2 | ASSAKLAIGADTQY
TRBJ1-5 | TRBV12-3/TRBV12-4 | - | ASSLDAGTSNQPQH
TRBJ1-4 | TRBV2 | - | ASSPDWSNEKLF
TRBJ2-3 | TRBV7-2 | - | ASSKLVGGADTQY
TRBJ2-7 | TRBV7-2 | TRBD1 | ASSLARDRGYEQY
TRBJ2-3 | TRBV7-9 | - | ASSPKELQPSTDTQY
TRBJ1-5 | TRBV7-6 | - | ASSQGSYLPQH
TRBJ1-5 | TRBV28 | TRBD1 | ANSLLRGPGSQPQH